Described below is a single TCR beta chain sequence and its context. Mismatch with germline at one junction end may stem from a read error. Combining a sample-barcoded 5' primer with a J-beta primer mix, a second PCR ran for roughly 6 to 11 cycles. With 12 random nucleotides, a template-switch adaptor tagged each individual cDNA molecule. TCRdb re-called the 5' RACE reads through MiXCR, storing one row per CDR3 protein. In the table there are 650,000 to 1,000,000 distinct CDR3 sequences, around 36% of which are singletons. This CDR3 is built from 14 residues. The data were obtained in a study of blood T cells in healthy people across ages.

The clonotype originates from a man aged 18 to 30 in good health. The source material was blood. The rearrangement links TRBV12-3 or TRBV12-4 to TRBJ1-6; a weak D match, TRBD1 (5 bases). The CDR3: CDSSPGTFNSPLHF. The CDR3 DNA reads as TGTGACAGCAGTCCCGGGACCTTTAATTCACCCCTCCACTTT.